The present T cell receptor (beta chain) was sequenced within a study of technical replicates of blood from a handful of donors. Assay used: immunoSEQ multiplex PCR; TCRdb lists only in-frame clones, some missing. The profile covers around 15,000 clones, with over 75% appearing a single time and over 9.5% taken by the ten largest. The CDR3 has 15 residues. The germline gives CDR1 SNHLY, CDR2 FYNNEI. V gave up 2 bases and J gave up 3 bases; unmatched junction bases: 4. The chain recombines TRBV2 with TRBJ2-3; TRBD1 agrees at 8 bases. The origin of this receptor is a human donor in good health. Some clones in this sample may be carry-over from other donors' samples. The specimen sequenced was PBMCs. The CDR3 protein is CASSEQGAGTDTQYF. The CDR3 DNA is TGTGCCAGCAGTGAACAGGGGGCTGGGACAGATACGCAGTATTTT.